Listed below are T cell receptor beta chains from one sample, sequenced in a study of blood T cell repertoires in COVID-19. Clones were read by immunoSEQ multiplex PCR, and TCRdb kept only the in-frame ones, dropping some. The table shows around 310,000 clones, with around nine tenths occurring only once. Sequencing input: PBMCs or T cells enriched from blood (not recorded which). These receptors came from a woman aged 40 to 55 who had recovered from COVID-19. Each CDR3 is given with its conserved first and last residue. A D gene is named only where the DNA matches it firmly.

v_call: TRBV5-1
d_call: TRBD1
cdr3_aa: CASSLDPGQGNEKLFF

v_call: TRBV19
d_call: TRBD1
cdr3_aa: CASSRPGQGGYGYTF

v_call: TRBV9
d_call: .
cdr3_aa: CASSPDSSNEKLFF

v_call: TRBV11-1
d_call: TRBD1
cdr3_aa: CASSWGQGAGETQYF

v_call: TRBV28
d_call: TRBD1
cdr3_aa: CASSPTDRWAYGYTF

v_call: TRBV10-1
d_call: TRBD1
cdr3_aa: CASSESGQGVKEQYF

v_call: TRBV27
d_call: TRBD1
cdr3_aa: CASTAQDRGLSPLHF

v_call: TRBV29-1
d_call: TRBD1
cdr3_aa: CRAGGAANEQFF

v_call: TRBV5-1
d_call: .
cdr3_aa: CASSPREGGNTEAFF

v_call: TRBV19
d_call: .
cdr3_aa: CASSRQVDYGYTF